This entry lists 16 T cell receptor beta chains sequenced from one sample in a study of regulatory T cells in long-lasting Graves disease. Arm-PCR of CDR3 regions and iRepertoire HTBI primers were used to build TCR beta libraries. MiXCR, applied by TCRdb to the multiplex PCR reads, yields one record per CDR3 protein. The sample has some 330,000 distinct CDR3 sequences, 23% seen once. Time point of the sample: persistent/refractory GD, antithyroid drugs over 5 years with positive TRAb. The TCR library was prepared using RNA isolated from PBMCs. This specimen was peripheral blood mononuclear cells (PBMCs), taken when the disease was refractory, from a patient treated with antithyroid drugs. The receptors originated from a middle-aged woman with Graves disease.

This clonotype was found many times. The CDR3 reads CASSVFSSGHRLAKNIQYF. In DNA form, the CDR3 reads TGTGCCAGCAGTGTATTTTCGTCGGGGCACCGATTAGCCAAAAACATTCAGTACTTC. The J gene is TRBJ2-4, the V gene TRBV2; TRBD1 or TRBD2 may be the D gene (5 bases each). CDR1 is SNHLY, CDR2 FYNNEI, per germline. V lost 4 bases and J 0 bases, leaving 22 bases between the germline ends. This CDR3 contains 19 residues.

The CDR3 reads CASSEVTTSTDTQYF. Here the CDR3 DNA reads TGTGCCAGCAGTGAGGTCACAACTAGCACAGATACGCAGTATTTT. The chain links TRBV2 to TRBJ2-3, with D unclear. Germline CDR1 SNHLY, CDR2 FYNNEI. This CDR3 comprises 15 residues. V was cut by 3 bases and J by 0 bases, with 10 bases left in between.

This clonotype was seen only a few times. The chain couples TRBV20-1 to TRBJ1-5; D remains unclear. This CDR3 contains 13 residues. The germline V and J ends were trimmed by 3 bases and 1 base, with 7 bases remaining between them. Germline-derived CDR1 and CDR2 are DFQATT and SNEGSKA (reference sequence). CDR3 amino acids: CSASLQSNQPQHF. In DNA, the CDR3 is TGCAGTGCTAGTTTGCAGAGCAATCAGCCCCAGCATTTT.

In its sample, this clonotype was seen many times. The chain uses TRBV6-1 and TRBJ2-6; the D gene is possibly TRBD2 (5 bases). This CDR3 contains 19 residues. V lost 5 bases to trimming and J lost 1 base, with 21 bases between them. Germline lookup yields CDR1 MNHNS and CDR2 SASEGT. CDR3 nucleotides: TGTGCCAGCAGTCCCCTGGACGGGGAAGCGACTTCTGGGGCCAACGTCCTGACTTTC. This gives the protein CASSPLDGEATSGANVLTF.

The sample holds a few counts of this clonotype. The V and J genes are TRBV11-2 and TRBJ2-7; D unresolved. The germline V and J ends were trimmed by 3 bases and 4 bases, with 13 bases remaining between them. The CDR3 runs 14 residues. Germline CDR1 reads SGHAT; CDR2 reads FQNNGV. CDR3 bases: TGTGCCAGCAGCTTTTTTTCTACTCTGTACGAGCAGTACTTC. Its protein product is CASSFFSTLYEQYF.

This clonotype showed up many times. The rearrangement joins TRBV29-1 to TRBJ2-7; TRBD1 aligns across 11 bases. This CDR3 has 13 residues. Looked up from germline, CDR1 is SQVTM and CDR2 is ANQGSEA. The ends lost 5 bases at V and 2 bases at J; junction bases unmatched: 2. The CDR3 reads CSVWGQGAYEQYF. The CDR3 DNA reads TGCAGCGTTTGGGGACAGGGGGCCTACGAGCAGTACTTC.

This clonotype showed up just a few times. The V and J genes are TRBV11-2 and TRBJ2-2; D not resolved. V was trimmed by 3 bases and J by 0 bases, leaving 14 bases between them. The CDR3 contains 17 residues. Germline V gives CDR1 SGHAT, CDR2 FQNNGV. This CDR3 reads CASSFPYYRTNTGELFF. The CDR3 DNA sequence: TGTGCCAGCAGCTTCCCATACTACCGAACGAACACCGGGGAGCTGTTTTTT. Using reference TRBV11-2 and TRBJ2-2 for the parts outside the CDR3, the full variable domain is EAGVAQSPRYKIIEKRQSVAFWCNPISGHATLYWYQQILGQGPKLLIQFQNNGVVDDSQLPKDRFSAERLKGVDSTLKIQPAKLEDSAVYLCASSFPYYRTNTGELFFGEGSRLTVL.

The table lists this clonotype with many counts. The J gene is TRBJ1-3, the V gene TRBV28, with D possibly TRBD1 on 5 matching bases. The CDR3 runs to 17 residues. The germline V and J ends were trimmed by 5 bases and 0 bases, with 17 bases remaining between them. The germline gives CDR1 MDHEN, CDR2 SYDVKM. In DNA form, the CDR3 reads TGTGCCAGCAGTCCAGCAGGGCTGAGGAGCTCTGGAAACACCATATATTTT. Translating it yields CASSPAGLRSSGNTIYF. The full variable domain, with the rest looked up from reference TRBV28 and TRBJ1-3, is DVKVTQSSRYLVKRTGEKVFLECVQDMDHENMFWYRQDPGLGLRLIYFSYDVKMKEKGDIPEGYSVSREKKERFSLILESASTNQTSMYLCASSPAGLRSSGNTIYFGEGSWLTVV.

The chain combines TRBV5-5 with TRBJ1-1; perhaps TRBD1 as D (6 bases). The germline V gene encodes CDR1 SGHKS and CDR2 YYEKEE (reference sequence). V lost 4 bases and J lost 1, with 11 bases in between. The CDR3 sequence is 14 residues long. The DNA of the CDR3 is TGTGCCAGCAGCGGCGACAGGTGGAACACTGAAGCTTTCTTT. It specifies CASSGDRWNTEAFF. The full variable domain, in which reference TRBV5-5 and TRBJ1-1 provide the parts outside the CDR3, is DAGVTQSPTHLIKTRGQQVTLRCSPISGHKSVSWYQQVLGQGPQFIFQYYEKEERGRGNFPDRFSARQFPNYSSELNVNALLLGDSALYLCASSGDRWNTEAFFGQGTRLTVV.

This clonotype was observed at least ten times. The gene calls are TRBV12-3 or TRBV12-4 and TRBJ1-2; no clear D. The CDR3 has 13 amino acids. The germline V and J ends were trimmed by 2 bases and 0 bases, with 4 bases remaining between them. The DNA of the CDR3 is TGTGCCAGCAGTTTAAAGTCTAACTATGGCTACACCTTC. Translation: CASSLKSNYGYTF.

This CDR3 reads CSARVVRDVGPYEQYF. The CDR3 nucleotides read TGCAGTGCTAGAGTTGTCAGGGATGTGGGACCCTACGAGCAGTACTTC. The V gene is TRBV20-1, the J gene TRBJ2-7; either TRBD1 or TRBD2 may supply D (5 bases each). In germline, CDR1 is DFQATT, CDR2 SNEGSKA (reference sequence). The CDR3 consists of 16 residues. Trimming removed 1 base at V and 2 bases at J, with 18 bases between.

The sample holds a few counts of this clonotype. CDR3 residues: CASSIRGDTEAFF. DNA of the CDR3: TGTGCCAGTAGTATACGAGGGGACACTGAAGCTTTCTTT. This chain links TRBV19 with TRBJ1-1, with D maybe TRBD1 (5 bases). V was pared by 2 bases and J by 3 bases, with 7 bases between. Germline V gene sequence: CDR1 LNHDA, CDR2 SQIVND (reference sequence). The CDR3 has 13 residues.

The rearrangement links TRBV20-1 to TRBJ2-5; 7 nucleotides agree with TRBD2. The germline V gene encodes CDR1 DFQATT and CDR2 SNEGSKA (reference sequence). The CDR3 runs 14 residues. V was pared by 5 bases and J by 7 bases, with 13 bases of the junction left unmatched. CDR3 amino acids: CSAEQRGKEGTQYF. CDR3 bases: TGCAGTGCTGAACAGCGGGGAAAGGAGGGGACCCAGTACTTC.

To note about this clonotype: This clone may be a read error of a much larger clone one base away. The chain links TRBV28 to TRBJ1-1, with TRBD1 as a possible D gene (6 bases). The CDR3 consists of 12 residues. V shed 8 bases and J shed 3 bases, with 10 bases lying between them. Germline loops: CDR1 MDHEN, CDR2 SYDVKM. CDR3 bases: TGTGCCAGCCGACAGGAACACACTGAAGCTTTCTTT. Its protein product is CASRQEHTEAFF. Based on the CDR3 plus reference TRBV28 and TRBJ1-1, the full variable domain is DVKVTQSSRYLVKRTGEKVFLECVQDMDHENMFWYRQDPGLGLRLIYFSYDVKMKEKGDIPEGYSVSREKKERFSLILESASTNQTSMYLCASRQEHTEAFFGQGTRLTVV.

In this sample, this clonotype turned up many times. The rearrangement links TRBV20-1 to TRBJ2-7, with 12 bases fitting TRBD2. CDR3 size: 14 residues. Germline CDR1 DFQATT, CDR2 SNEGSKA (reference sequence). The trim removed 5 bases at V and 2 bases at J, leaving 4 bases unmatched. This CDR3 reads CSADASGRAYEQYF. As DNA, the CDR3 is TGCAGTGCTGACGCTAGCGGGAGGGCCTACGAGCAGTACTTC.

This clonotype was seen at least ten times. The chain has TRBV11-2 and TRBJ1-2, with TRBD1 matching 9 bases. V shed 5 bases, J shed 2 bases, and the junction held 12 bases outside the gene matches. From germline, CDR1 is SGHAT and CDR2 FQNNGV. The CDR3 consists of 17 residues. CDR3 nucleotides: TGTGCCAGCAGCCATTATAAGGGGGACAGGGAGAACTATGGCTACACCTTC. Protein: CASSHYKGDRENYGYTF.